The clone carrying this T cell receptor (beta chain) was picked up one time. Its antigen is currently unknown. This may arise from a read error, as a much more abundant clone is one base away. Looked up from germline, CDR1 is SGHNT and CDR2 is YENEEA. V lost 4 bases, J lost 5 bases, and 16 bases lay in between. This CDR3 spans 15 amino acids. The lymph nodes were axillary draining lymph nodes from breast cancer patients. This record belongs to a study of breast tumors, draining lymph nodes, adjacent tissues. Study-wide points: Compared with lymph nodes, tumors were less diverse; compared with nontumor tissue, more. Findings are consistent with lymph node origin and intratumoral expansion of most tumor T cells. Luminal-like breast cancer showed significantly higher tumor–nontumor repertoire similarity than basal-like.

TCRdb used MiXCR to reprocess the multiplex PCR reads, holding one entry per CDR3 protein. The table lists roughly 80,000 distinct CDR3 sequences, approximately 19% of them singletons, with 2% to 3% in the top ten. V is TRBV11-3 and J is TRBJ2-3; tentative D call: TRBD2 (5 bases). Sequencing was done on a sample of axillary lymph node tissue. The TCR sequence derives from a female donor with breast cancer. Some clones in this sample may be carry-over from other donors' samples. Here the CDR3 DNA reads TGTGCCAGCAGCTCCGAGCGGAGCCCGGGAGATACGCAGTATTTT. Amino acids: CASSSERSPGDTQYF.